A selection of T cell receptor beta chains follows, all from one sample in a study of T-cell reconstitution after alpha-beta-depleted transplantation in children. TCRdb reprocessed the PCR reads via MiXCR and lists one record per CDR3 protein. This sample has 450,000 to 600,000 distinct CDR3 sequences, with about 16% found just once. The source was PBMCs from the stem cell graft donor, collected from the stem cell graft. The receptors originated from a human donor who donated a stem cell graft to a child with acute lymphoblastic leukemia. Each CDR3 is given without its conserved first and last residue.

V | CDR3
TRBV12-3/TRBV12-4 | ASSLRAGGPKTQY
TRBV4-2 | ASSLPLREYNEQF
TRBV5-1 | ASSPDRGAYNEQF
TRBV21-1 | ASSKGGGWDRYTEAF
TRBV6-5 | ASSPSTNEQF
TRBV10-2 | ASQWTELSTQY
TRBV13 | ASSMNRPTNIQY
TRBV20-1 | SARDGRFSGNTIY
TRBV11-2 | ASSQGQGGRYEQY
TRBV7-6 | ASSVLPVETQY
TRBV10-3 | AISERGPNQPQH
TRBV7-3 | ASSLGTGGIYEQY
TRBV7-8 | ASSLAGLSVEQF
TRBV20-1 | SAHPERSRISGVPYEQY
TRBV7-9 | ASSQTSGSVYEQY
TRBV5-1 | ASSMTGGGGRNIQY
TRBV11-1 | ASSFFLHAAGGGGEQF
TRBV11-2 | ASRQGGLAGPPSYNEQF
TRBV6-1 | ASTELAGVDEQF